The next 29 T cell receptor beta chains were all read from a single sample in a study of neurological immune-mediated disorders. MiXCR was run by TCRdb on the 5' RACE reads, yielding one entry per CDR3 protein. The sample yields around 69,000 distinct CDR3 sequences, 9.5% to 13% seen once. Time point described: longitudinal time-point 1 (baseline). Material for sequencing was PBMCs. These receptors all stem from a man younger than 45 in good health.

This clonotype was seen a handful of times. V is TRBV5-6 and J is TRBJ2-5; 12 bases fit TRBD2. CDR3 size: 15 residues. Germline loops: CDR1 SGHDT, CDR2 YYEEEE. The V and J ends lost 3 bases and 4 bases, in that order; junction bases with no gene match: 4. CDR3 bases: TGTGCCAGCAGCTCGTCGACTAGCGGGAGAGAGACCCAGTACTTC. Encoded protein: CASSSSTSGRETQYF.

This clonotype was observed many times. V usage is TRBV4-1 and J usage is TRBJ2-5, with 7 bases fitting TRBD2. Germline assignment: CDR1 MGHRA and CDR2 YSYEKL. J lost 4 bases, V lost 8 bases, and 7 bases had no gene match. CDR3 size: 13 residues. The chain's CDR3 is CASGRETRETQYF. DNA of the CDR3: TGCGCCAGCGGGCGGGAGACCCGAGAGACCCAGTACTTC.

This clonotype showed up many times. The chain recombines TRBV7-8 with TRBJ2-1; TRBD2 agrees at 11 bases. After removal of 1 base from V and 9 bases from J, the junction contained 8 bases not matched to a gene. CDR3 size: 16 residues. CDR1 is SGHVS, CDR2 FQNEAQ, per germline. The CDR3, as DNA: TGTGCCAGCAGCTTAGACGTTGGGCTAGCGGGAGGTGAGCAGTTCTTC. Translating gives CASSLDVGLAGGEQFF.

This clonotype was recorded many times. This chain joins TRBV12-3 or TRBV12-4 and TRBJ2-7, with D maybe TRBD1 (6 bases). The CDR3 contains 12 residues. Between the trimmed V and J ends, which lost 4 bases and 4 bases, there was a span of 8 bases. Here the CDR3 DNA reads TGTGCCAGCAGTTCCCAGGGGTACGAGCAGTACTTC. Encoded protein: CASSSQGYEQYF.

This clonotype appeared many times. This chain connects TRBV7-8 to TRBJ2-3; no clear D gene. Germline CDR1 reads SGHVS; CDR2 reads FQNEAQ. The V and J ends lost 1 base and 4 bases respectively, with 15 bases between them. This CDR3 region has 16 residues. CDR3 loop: CASSLEYRIQADTQYF. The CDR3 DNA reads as TGTGCCAGCAGCTTAGAGTACAGAATTCAGGCAGATACGCAGTATTTT.

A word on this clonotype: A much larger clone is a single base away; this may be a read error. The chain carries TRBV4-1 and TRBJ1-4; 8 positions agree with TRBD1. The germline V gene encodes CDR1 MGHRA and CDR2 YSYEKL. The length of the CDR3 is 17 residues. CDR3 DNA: TGCGCCAGCAGCGCCCGGTTCTGGCAGGGGGCTAATGAAAAACCGTTTTTT. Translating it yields CASSARFWQGANEKPFF.

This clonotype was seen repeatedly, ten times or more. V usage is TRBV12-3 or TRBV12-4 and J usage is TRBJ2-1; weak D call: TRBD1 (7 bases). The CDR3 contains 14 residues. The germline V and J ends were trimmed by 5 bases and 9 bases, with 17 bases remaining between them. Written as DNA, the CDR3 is TGTGCCAGCAGTCTACAGGGGAAGGGAGGTGAGCAGTTCTTC. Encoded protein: CASSLQGKGGEQFF.

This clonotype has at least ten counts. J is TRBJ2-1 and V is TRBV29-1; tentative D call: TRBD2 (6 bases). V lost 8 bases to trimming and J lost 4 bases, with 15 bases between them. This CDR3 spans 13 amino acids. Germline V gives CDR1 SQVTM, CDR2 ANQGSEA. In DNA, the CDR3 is TGCAGCTTTACCGGGGAGGTGTACAATGAGCAGTTCTTC. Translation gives CSFTGEVYNEQFF.

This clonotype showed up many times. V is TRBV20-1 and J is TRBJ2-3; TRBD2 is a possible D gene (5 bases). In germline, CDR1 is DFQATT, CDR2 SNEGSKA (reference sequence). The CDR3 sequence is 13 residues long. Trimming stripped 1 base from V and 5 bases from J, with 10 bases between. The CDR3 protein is CSARVGSRDTQYF. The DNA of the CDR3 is TGCAGTGCTAGAGTTGGGAGTCGAGATACGCAGTATTTT.

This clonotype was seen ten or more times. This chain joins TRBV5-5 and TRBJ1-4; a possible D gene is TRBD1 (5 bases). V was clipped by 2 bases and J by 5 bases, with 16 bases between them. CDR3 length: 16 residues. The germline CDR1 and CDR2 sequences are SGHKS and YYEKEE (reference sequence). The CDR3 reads CASSFTTGATNEKLFF. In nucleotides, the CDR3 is TGTGCCAGCAGCTTTACCACTGGGGCTACCAATGAAAAACTGTTTTTT.

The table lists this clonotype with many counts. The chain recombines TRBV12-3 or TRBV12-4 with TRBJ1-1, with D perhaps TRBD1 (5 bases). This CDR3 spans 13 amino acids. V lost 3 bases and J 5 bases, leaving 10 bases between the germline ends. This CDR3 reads CASSFSGGTEAFF. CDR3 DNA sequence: TGTGCCAGCAGTTTTTCGGGGGGGACTGAAGCTTTCTTT.

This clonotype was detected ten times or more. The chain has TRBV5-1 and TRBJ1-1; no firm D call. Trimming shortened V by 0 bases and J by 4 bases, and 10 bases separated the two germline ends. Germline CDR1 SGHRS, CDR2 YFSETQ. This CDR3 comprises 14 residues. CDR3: CASSLEAVGTEAFF. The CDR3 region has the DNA TGCGCCAGCAGCTTGGAGGCAGTGGGCACTGAAGCTTTCTTT.

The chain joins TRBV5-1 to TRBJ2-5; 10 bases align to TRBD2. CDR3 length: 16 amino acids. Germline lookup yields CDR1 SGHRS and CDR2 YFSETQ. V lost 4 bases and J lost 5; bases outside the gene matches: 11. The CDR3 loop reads CASSSTSGTGDETQYF. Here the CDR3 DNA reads TGCGCCAGCAGCAGTACTAGCGGGACAGGAGACGAGACCCAGTACTTC.

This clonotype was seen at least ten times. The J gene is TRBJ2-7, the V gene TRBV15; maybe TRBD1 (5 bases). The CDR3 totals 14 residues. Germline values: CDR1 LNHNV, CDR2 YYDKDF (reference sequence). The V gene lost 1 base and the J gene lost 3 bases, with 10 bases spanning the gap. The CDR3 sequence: CATSRVGAGYEQYF. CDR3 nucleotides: TGTGCCACCAGCAGAGTAGGGGCCGGCTACGAGCAGTACTTC.

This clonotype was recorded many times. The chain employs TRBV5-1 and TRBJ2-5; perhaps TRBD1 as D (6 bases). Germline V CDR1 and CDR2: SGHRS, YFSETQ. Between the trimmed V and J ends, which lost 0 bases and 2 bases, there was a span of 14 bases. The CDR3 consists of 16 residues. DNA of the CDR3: TGCGCCAGCAGCTTGGTTCCAGGGGATGTACAAGAGACCCAGTACTTC. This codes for CASSLVPGDVQETQYF.

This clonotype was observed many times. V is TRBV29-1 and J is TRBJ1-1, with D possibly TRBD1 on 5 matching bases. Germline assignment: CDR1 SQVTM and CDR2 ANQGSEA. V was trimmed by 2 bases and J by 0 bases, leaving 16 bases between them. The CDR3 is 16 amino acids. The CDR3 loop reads CSVENLQGRMNTEAFF. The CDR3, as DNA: TGCAGCGTTGAAAATTTGCAGGGCCGCATGAACACTGAAGCTTTCTTT.

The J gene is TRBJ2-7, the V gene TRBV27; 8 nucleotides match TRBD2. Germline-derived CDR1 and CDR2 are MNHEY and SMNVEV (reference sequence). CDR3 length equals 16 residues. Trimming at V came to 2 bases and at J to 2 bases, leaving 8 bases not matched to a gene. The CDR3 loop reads CASSLRGSGDPYEQYF. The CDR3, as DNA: TGTGCCAGCAGTTTAAGGGGTAGCGGGGACCCCTACGAGCAGTACTTC.

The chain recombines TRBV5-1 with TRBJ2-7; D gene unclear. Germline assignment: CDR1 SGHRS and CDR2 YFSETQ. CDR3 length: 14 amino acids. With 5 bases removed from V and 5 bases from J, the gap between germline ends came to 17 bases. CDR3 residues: CASSFAPGPNEQYF. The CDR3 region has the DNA TGCGCCAGCAGTTTTGCACCCGGGCCCAACGAGCAGTACTTC.

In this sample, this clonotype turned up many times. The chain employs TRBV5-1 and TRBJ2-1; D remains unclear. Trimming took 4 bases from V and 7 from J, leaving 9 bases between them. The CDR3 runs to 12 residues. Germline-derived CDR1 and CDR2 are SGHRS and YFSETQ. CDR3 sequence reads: CASSPNTNEQFF. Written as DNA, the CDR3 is TGCGCCAGCAGCCCTAATACAAATGAGCAGTTCTTC.

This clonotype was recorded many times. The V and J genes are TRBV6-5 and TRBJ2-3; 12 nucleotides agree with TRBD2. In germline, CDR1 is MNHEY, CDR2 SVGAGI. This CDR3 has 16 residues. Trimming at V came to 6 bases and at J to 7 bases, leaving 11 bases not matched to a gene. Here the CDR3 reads CASSLAGGRKGHTQYF. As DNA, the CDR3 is TGTGCCAGCAGCCTAGCGGGAGGGCGAAAGGGGCATACGCAGTATTTT.

CDR3 nucleotides: TGTGCCAGCAGCTTAGGGGGGGTTTCCTACGAGCAGTTCTTC. Translated: CASSLGGVSYEQFF. The chain carries TRBV7-8 and TRBJ2-1, with D possibly being TRBD2 (6 bases). This CDR3 has 14 residues. Per germline, CDR1 SGHVS and CDR2 FQNEAQ. V was pared by 1 base and J by 10 bases, with 14 bases between.

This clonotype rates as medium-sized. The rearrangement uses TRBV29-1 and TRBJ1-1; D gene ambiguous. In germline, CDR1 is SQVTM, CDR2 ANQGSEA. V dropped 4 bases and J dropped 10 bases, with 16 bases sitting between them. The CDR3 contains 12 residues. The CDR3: CSVGAGYEGAFF. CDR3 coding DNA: TGCAGCGTTGGGGCAGGCTACGAGGGAGCTTTCTTT. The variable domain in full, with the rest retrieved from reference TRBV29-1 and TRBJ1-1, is SAVISQKPSRDICQRGTSLTIQCQVDSQVTMMFWYRQQPGQSLTLIATANQGSEATYESGFVIDKFPISRPNLTFSTLTVSNMSPEDSSIYLCSVGAGYEGAFFGQGTRLTVV.

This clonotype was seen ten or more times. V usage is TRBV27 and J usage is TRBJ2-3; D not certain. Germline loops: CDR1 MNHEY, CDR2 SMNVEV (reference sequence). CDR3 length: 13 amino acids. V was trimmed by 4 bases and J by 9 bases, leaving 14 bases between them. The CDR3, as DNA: TGTGCCAGCAGTTCGGCAGACAAAACCACGCAGTATTTT. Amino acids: CASSSADKTTQYF.

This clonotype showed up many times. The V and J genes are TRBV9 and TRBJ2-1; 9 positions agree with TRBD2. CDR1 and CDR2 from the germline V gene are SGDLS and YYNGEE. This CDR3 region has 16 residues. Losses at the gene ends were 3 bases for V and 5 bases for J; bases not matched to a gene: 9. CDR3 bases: TGTGCCAGCAGCGGATCGACTAGCGGTAACGACAATGAGCAGTTCTTC. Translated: CASSGSTSGNDNEQFF.

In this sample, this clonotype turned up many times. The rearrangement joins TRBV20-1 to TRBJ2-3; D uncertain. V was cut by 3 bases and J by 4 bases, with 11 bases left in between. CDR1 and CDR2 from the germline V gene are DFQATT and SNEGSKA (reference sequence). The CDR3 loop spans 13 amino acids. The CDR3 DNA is TGCAGTGCTAGTTGGGTAGCAGCAGATACGCAGTATTTT. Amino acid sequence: CSASWVAADTQYF.

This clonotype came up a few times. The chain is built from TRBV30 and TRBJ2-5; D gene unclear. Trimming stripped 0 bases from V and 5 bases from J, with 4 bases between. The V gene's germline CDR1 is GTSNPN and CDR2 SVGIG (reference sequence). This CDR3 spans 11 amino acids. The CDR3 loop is CAWSVLETQYF. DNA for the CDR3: TGTGCCTGGAGTGTACTGGAGACCCAGTACTTC.

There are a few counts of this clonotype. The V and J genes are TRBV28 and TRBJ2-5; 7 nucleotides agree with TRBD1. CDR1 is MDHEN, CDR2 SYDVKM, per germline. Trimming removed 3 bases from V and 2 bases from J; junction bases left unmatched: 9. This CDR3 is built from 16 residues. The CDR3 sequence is CASSLPTGFGQETQYF. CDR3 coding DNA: TGTGCCAGCAGTTTGCCGACAGGGTTCGGTCAAGAGACCCAGTACTTC.

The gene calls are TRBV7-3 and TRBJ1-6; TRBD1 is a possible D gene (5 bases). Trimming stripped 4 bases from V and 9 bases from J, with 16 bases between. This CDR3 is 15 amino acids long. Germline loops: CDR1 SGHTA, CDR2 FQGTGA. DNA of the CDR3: TGTGCCAGCAGCTCGGGACTAGGGGAGCCTTCACCCCTCCACTTT. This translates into CASSSGLGEPSPLHF.

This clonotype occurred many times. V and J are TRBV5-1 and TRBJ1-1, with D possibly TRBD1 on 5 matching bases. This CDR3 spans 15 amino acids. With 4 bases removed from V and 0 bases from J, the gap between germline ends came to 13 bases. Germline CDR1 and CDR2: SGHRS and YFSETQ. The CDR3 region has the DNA TGCGCCAGCAGCCGCATGACAGCAGTGAACACTGAAGCTTTCTTT. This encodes CASSRMTAVNTEAFF.